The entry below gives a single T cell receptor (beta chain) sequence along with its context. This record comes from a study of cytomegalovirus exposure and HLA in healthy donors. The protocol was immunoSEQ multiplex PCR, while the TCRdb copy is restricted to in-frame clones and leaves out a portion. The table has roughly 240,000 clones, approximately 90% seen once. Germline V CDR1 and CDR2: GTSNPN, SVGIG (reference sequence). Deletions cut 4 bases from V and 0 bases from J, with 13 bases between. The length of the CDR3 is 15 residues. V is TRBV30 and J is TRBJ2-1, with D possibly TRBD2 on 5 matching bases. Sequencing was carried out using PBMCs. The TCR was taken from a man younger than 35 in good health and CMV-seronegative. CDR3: CAWIGGSSSYNEQFF. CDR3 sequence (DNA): TGTGCCTGGATCGGAGGCTCGAGCTCCTACAATGAGCAGTTCTTC.